This T cell receptor beta chain originates from a study of T-cell memory formation after mild COVID-19. For the study at large: Largely, the TCR clusters proved donor specific.

The germline V gene encodes CDR1 SGHRS and CDR2 YFSETQ. The CDR3 runs 13 residues. The V and J ends lost 5 bases and 4 bases, in that order; junction bases with no gene match: 4. TCRdb ran MiXCR on the 5' RACE reads and lists one entry per CDR3 protein. Of some 300,000 distinct CDR3 sequences listed, less than 25% are singletons. Study conclusions and caveats: Whether day 37 second-wave clones are SARS-CoV-2-specific was not confirmed. Day 15 to 85 contractors were CD4/CD8 balanced; later expanders leaned CD4+. Most CD4+ clones that shrank were in CM and EM, while CD8+ ones turned up in EMRA.

Comment on this clonotype: Its target is unknown.

The TCR originated in a man younger than 35 who had mild COVID-19 (a few samples of this study predate the infection). Cell type and time point are not known. The material sequenced was PBMCs or a T cell subset sorted from them (not recorded which). This chain connects TRBV5-1 to TRBJ2-3; 7 bases align to TRBD2. The CDR3 nucleotides read TGCGCCAGCAGAGGGGAGGGAGCAGATACGCAGTATTTT. This translates into CASRGEGADTQYF.